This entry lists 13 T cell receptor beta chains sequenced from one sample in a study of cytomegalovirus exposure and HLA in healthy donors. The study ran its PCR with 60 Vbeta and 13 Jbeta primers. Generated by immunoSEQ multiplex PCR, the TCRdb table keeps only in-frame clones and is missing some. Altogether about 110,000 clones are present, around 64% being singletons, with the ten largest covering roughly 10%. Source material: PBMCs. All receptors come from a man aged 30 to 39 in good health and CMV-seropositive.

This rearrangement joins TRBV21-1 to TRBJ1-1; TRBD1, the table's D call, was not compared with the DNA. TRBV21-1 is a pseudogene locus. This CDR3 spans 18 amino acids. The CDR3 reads CASSKVRGGLVVYTEAFF. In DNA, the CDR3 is TGTGCCAGCAGCAAAGTTCGAGGGGGTTTGGTTGTGTACACTGAAGCTTTCTTT.

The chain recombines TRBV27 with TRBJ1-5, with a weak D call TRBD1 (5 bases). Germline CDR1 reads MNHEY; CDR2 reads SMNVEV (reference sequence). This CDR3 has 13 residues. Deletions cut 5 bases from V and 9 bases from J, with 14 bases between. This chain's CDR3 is CASSGTLDRPQHF. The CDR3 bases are TGTGCCAGCAGTGGGACTTTGGATCGGCCCCAGCATTTT.

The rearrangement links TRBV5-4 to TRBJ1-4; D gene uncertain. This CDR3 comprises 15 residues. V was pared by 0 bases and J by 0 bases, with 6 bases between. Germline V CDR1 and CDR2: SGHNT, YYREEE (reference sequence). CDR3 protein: CASSLDSTTNEKLFF. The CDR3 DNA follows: TGTGCCAGCAGCTTGGACAGTACAACTAATGAAAAACTGTTTTTT.

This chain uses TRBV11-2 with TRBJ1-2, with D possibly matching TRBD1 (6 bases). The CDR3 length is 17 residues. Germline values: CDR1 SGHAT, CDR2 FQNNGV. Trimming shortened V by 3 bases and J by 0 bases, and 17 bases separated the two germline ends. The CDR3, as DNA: TGTGCCAGCAGCTTGGGAACGGACAGATTCTCTAACTATGGCTACACCTTC. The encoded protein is CASSLGTDRFSNYGYTF.

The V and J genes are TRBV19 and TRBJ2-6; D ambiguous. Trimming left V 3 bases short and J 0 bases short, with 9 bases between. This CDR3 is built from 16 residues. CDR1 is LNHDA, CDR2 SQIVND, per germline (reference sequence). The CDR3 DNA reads TGTGCCAGTAGTATCGGGTCCCTCTCTGGGGCCAACGTCCTGACTTTC. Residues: CASSIGSLSGANVLTF.

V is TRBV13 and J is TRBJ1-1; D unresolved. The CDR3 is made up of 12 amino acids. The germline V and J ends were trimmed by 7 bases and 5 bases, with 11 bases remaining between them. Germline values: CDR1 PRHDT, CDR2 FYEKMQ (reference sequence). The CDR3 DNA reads TGTGCCAGCAACTCCCGCGGGACTGAAGCTTTCTTT. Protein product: CASNSRGTEAFF.

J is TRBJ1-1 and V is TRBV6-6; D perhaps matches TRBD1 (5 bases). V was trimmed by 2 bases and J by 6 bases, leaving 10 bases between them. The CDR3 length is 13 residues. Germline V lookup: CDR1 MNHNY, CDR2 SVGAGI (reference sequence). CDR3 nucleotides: TGTGCCAGCAGTTACCCGACAGCCCCTGAAGCTTTCTTT. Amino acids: CASSYPTAPEAFF.

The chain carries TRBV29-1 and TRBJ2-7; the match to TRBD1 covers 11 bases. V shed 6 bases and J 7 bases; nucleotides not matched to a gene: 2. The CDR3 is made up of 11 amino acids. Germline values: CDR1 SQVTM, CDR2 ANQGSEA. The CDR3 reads CSVGQGAEQYV. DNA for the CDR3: TGCAGCGTCGGACAGGGGGCTGAGCAGTACGTC.

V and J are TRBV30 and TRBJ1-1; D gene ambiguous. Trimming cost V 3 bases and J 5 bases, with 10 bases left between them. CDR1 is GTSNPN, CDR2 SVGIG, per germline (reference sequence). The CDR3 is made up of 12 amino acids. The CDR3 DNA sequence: TGTGCCTGGAGCCGAGACGGGACTGAAGCTTTCTTT. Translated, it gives CAWSRDGTEAFF.

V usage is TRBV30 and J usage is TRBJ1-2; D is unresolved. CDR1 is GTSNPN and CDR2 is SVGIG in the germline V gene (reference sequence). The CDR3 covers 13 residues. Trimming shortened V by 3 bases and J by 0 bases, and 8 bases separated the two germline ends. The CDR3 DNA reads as TGTGCCTGGAGCCGCGGGGCTAACTATGGCTACACCTTC. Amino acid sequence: CAWSRGANYGYTF.

Written as DNA, the CDR3 is TGTGCCAGCAGCTTGGCCGGGACAGCCTCCTACGAGCAGTACTTC. Protein sequence: CASSLAGTASYEQYF. J is TRBJ2-7 and V is TRBV5-5; the match to TRBD1 covers 7 bases. V was clipped by 0 bases and J by 0 bases; unmatched bases: 3. The CDR3 is 15 residues long. The germline V gene encodes CDR1 SGHKS and CDR2 YYEKEE (reference sequence).

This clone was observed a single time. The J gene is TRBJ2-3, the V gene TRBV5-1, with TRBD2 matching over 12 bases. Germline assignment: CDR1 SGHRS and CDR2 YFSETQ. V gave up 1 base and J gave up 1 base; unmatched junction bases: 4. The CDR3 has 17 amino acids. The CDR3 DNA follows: TGCGCCAGCAGCTTGTCGGCTAGCGGGAGGGGCACAGATACGCAGTATTTT. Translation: CASSLSASGRGTDTQYF.

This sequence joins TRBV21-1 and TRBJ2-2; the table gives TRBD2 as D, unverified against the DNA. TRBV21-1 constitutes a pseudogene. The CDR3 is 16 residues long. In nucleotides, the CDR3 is TGTGCCAGCAGCTCCTCGGGGGGACAGAACACCGGGGAGCTGTTTTTT. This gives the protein CASSSSGGQNTGELFF.